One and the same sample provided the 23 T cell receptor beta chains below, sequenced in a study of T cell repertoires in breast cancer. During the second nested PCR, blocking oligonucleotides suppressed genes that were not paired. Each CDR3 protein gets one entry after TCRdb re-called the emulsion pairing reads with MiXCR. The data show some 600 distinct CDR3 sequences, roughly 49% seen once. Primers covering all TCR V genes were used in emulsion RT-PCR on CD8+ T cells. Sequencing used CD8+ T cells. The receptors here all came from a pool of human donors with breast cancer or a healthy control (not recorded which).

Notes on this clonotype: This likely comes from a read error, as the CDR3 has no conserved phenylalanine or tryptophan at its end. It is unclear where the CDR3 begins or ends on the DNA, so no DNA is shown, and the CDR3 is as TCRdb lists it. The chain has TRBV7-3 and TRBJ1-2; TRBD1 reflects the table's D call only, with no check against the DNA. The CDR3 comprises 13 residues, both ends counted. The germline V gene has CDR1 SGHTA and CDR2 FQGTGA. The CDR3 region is CASSLNGGYGETV.

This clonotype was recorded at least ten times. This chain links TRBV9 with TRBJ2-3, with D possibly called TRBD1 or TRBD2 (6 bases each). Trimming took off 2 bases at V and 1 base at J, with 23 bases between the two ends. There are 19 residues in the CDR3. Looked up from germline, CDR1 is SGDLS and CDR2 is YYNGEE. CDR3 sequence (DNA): TGTGCCAGCAGCGTGAGCTTGAGGGGGGCTGAACCTGGCACAGATACGCAGTATTTT. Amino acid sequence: CASSVSLRGAEPGTDTQYF.

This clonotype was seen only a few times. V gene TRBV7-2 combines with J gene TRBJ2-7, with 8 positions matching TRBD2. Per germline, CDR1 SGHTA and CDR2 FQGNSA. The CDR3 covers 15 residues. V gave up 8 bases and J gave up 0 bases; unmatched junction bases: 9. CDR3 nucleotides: TGTGCCAGCTCTGAGGGACTAGTATACTCCTACGAGCAGTACTTC. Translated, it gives CASSEGLVYSYEQYF.

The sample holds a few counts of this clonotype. The CDR3 protein is CASSLGQNTEAFF. Written as DNA, the CDR3 is TGTGCCAGCAGCTTGGGACAGAACACTGAAGCTTTCTTT. The genes are TRBV7-2 and TRBJ1-1; a possible D gene is TRBD1 (6 bases). Trimming stripped 3 bases from V and 1 base from J, with 6 bases between. The CDR3 runs to 13 residues. Germline CDR1 SGHTA, CDR2 FQGNSA. Supplemented by reference TRBV7-2 and TRBJ1-1, the full variable domain reads GAGVSQSPSNKVTEKGKDVELRCDPISGHTALYWYRQSLGQGLEFLIYFQGNSAPDKSGLPSDRFSAERTGGSVSTLTIQRTQQEDSAVYLCASSLGQNTEAFFGQGTRLTVV.

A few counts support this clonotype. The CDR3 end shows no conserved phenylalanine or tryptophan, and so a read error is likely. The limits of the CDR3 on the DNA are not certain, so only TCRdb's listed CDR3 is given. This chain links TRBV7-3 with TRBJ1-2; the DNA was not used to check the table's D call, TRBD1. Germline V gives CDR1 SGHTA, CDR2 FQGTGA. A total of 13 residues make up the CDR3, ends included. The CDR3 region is CASSLNGGYGYKV.

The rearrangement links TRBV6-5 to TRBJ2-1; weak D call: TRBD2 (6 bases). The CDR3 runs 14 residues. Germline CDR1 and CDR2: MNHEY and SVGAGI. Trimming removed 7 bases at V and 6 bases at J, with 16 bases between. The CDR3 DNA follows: TGTGCCAGCAACGGGAGTGCCCTTCCCAATGAGCAGTTCTTC. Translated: CASNGSALPNEQFF.

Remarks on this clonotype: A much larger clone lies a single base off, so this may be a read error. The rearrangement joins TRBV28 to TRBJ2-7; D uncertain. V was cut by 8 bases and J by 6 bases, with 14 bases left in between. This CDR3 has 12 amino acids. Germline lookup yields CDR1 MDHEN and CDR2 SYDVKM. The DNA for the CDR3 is TGTGCCAGCCTTACCCAATACGCCGAGCAGTACTTC. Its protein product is CASLTQYAEQYF.

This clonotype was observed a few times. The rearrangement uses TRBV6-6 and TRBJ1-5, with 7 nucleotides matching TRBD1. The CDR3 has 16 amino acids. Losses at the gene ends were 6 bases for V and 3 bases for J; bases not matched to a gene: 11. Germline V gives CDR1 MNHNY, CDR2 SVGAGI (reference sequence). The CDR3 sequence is CASRPPGTANNQPQHF. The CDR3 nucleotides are TGTGCCAGCAGACCCCCCGGGACAGCGAACAATCAGCCCCAGCATTTT.

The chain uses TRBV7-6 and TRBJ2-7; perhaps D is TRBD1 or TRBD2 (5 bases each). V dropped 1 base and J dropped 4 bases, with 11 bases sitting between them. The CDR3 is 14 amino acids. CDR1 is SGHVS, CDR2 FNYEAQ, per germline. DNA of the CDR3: TGTGCCAGCAGCTTAGGCCCGGGACGATACGAGCAGTACTTC. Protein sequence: CASSLGPGRYEQYF.

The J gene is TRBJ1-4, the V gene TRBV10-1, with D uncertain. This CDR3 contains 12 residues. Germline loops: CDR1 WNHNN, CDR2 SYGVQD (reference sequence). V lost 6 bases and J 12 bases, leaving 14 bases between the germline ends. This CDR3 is CASSAGRSELFF. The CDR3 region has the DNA TGCGCCAGCAGCGCAGGCAGGTCTGAACTGTTTTTT.

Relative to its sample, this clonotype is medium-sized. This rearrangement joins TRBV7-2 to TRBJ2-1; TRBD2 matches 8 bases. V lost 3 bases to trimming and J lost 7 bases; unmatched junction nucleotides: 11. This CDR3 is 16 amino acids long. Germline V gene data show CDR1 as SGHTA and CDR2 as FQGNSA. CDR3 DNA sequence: TGTGCCAGCAGCTTTTGGCGGGGGGCTATTTGGAATGAGCAGTTCTTC. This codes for CASSFWRGAIWNEQFF.

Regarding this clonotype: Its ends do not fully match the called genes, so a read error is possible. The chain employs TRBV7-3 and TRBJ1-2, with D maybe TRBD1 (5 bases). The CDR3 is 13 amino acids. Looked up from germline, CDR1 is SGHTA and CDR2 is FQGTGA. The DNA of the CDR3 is TGTTCCAGCATCTTCAACGGGGGCTATGGCTACACCTTC. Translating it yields CSSIFNGGYGYTF.

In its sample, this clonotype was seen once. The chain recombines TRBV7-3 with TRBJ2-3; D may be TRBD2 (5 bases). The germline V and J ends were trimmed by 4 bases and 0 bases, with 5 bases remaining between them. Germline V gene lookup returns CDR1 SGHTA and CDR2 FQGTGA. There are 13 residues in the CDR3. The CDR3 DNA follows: TGTGCCAGCAGCTGGACTAGCACAGATACGCAGTATTTT. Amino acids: CASSWTSTDTQYF.

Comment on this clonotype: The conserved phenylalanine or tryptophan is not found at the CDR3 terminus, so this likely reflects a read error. The CDR3 region is CVSSLMTGRETQYL. The CDR3 bases are TGTGTCAGCAGCCTAATGACAGGGCGAGAGACCCAGTACCTC. This chain joins TRBV7-3 and TRBJ2-5; 7 nucleotides line up with TRBD1. CDR3 size: 14 residues. Germline V gene data show CDR1 as SGHTA and CDR2 as FQGTGA.

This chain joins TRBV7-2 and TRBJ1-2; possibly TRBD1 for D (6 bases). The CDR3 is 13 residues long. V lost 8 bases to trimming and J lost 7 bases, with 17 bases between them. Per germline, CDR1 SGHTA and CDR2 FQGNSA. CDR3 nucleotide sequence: TGTGCCAGCTGCTATCAGGGGTCCTCTGGCTACACCTTC. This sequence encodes CASCYQGSSGYTF. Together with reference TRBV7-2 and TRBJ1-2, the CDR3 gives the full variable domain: GAGVSQSPSNKVTEKGKDVELRCDPISGHTALYWYRQSLGQGLEFLIYFQGNSAPDKSGLPSDRFSAERTGGSVSTLTIQRTQQEDSAVYLCASCYQGSSGYTFGSGTRLTVV.

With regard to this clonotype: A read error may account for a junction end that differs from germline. CDR3 protein: CASRSTGSGNTVYF. The DNA of the CDR3 is TGTGCCAGCAGGTCGACAGGCTCTGGAAACACCGTATATTTT. The chain combines TRBV7-2 with TRBJ1-3; weak D call: TRBD1 (6 bases). Germline lookup yields CDR1 SGHTA and CDR2 FQGNSA. The CDR3 totals 14 residues.

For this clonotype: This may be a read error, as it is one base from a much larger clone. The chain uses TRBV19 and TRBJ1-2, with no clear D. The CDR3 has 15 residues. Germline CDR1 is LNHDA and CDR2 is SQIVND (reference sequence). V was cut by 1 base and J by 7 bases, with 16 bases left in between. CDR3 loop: CASSIGLVGGCGYTF. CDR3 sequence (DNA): TGTGCCAGTAGTATAGGTCTGGTTGGTGGCTGTGGCTACACCTTC. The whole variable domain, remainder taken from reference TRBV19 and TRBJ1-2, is DGGITQSPKYLFRKEGQNVTLSCEQNLNHDAMYWYRQDPGQGLRLIYYSQIVNDFQKGDIAEGYSVSREKKESFPLTVTSAQKNPTAFYLCASSIGLVGGCGYTFGSGTRLTVV.

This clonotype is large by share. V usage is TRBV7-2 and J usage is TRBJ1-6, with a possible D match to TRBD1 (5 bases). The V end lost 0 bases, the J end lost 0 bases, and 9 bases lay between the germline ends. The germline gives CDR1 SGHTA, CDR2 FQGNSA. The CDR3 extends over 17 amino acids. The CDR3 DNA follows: TGTGCCAGCAGCTTAGCAGAGGGGAGCTCCTATAATTCACCCCTCCACTTT. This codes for CASSLAEGSSYNSPLHF.

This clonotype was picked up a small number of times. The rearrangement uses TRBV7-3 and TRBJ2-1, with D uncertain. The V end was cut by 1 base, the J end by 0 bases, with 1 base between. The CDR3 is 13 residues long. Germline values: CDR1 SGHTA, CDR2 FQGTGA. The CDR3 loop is CASSLSSYNEQFF. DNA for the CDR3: TGTGCCAGCAGCTTAAGCTCCTACAATGAGCAGTTCTTC.

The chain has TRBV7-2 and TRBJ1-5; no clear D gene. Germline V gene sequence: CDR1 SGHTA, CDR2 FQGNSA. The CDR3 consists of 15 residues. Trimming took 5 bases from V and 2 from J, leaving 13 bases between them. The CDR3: CASSGALKGNQPQHF. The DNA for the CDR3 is TGTGCCAGCAGCGGAGCGCTAAAGGGCAATCAGCCCCAGCATTTT.

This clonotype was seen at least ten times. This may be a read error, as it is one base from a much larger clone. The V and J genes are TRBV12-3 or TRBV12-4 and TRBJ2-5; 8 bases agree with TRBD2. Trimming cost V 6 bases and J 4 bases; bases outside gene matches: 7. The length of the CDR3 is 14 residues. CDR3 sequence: CASSERGLRETQYF. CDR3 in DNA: TGTGCCAGCAGCGAGCGGGGGCTACGAGAGACCCAGTACTTC.

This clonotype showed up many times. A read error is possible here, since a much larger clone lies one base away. CDR3 in amino acids: CVSSLALQGNQPQHF. Here the CDR3 DNA reads TGTGTCAGCAGCTTAGCGCTACAGGGCAATCAGCCCCAGCATTTT. The chain uses TRBV7-2 and TRBJ1-5; a possible D gene is TRBD1 (5 bases). This CDR3 is 15 amino acids long. CDR1 and CDR2 from the germline V gene are SGHTA and FQGNSA.

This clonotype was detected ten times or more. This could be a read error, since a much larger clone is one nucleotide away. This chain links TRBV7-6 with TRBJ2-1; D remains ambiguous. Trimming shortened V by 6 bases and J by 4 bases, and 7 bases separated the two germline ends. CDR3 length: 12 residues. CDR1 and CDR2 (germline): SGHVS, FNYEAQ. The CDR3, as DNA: TGTGCCAGCAGGAATTCGTACAATGAGCAGTTCTTC. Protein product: CASRNSYNEQFF.